These 28 T cell receptor beta chains were all obtained from the same sample, sequenced in a study of blood T cell repertoires in COVID-19 (dated by TCRdb to about 2020). The library was prepared using the immunoSEQ multiplex PCR assay. What TCRdb holds here is the immuneACCESS table cut down to in-frame rearrangements. Part of the clones is not present; checked against another copy, under half of the missing clones reflect an unresolved V gene, and the others are unexplained. The sample has roughly 100,000 clones on record, around 90% of them singletons. The ten largest make up around 3% of the sample. The sequenced material came from peripheral blood. The receptors derive from a man aged 45-60 years with active or convalescent COVID-19.

V and J are TRBV5-1 and TRBJ2-7, with 8 bases lining up with TRBD1. Germline V gene sequence: CDR1 SGHRS, CDR2 YFSETQ. The CDR3 extends over 14 amino acids. V lost 4 bases to trimming and J lost 0 bases; unmatched junction nucleotides: 3. The CDR3 nucleotides read TGCGCCAGCAGCCCGGGACAGGACTCCTACGAGCAGTACTTC. Its translation is CASSPGQDSYEQYF.

The table lists this clone with a few counts. In nucleotides, the CDR3 is TGCGCCAGCAGGCGGGGGGAGGTCACAGATACGCAGTATTTT. It encodes CASRRGEVTDTQYF. This chain links TRBV5-1 with TRBJ2-3; 8 bases line up with TRBD2. CDR1 and CDR2 (germline): SGHRS, YFSETQ. The CDR3 has 14 amino acids. Trimming cost V 5 bases and J 2 bases; bases outside gene matches: 4.

This chain joins TRBV29-1 and TRBJ2-2; 12 bases agree with TRBD2. The V segment lost 7 bases and the J segment 5 bases; nucleotides outside the gene matches: 5. The length of the CDR3 is 14 residues. Germline CDR1 SQVTM, CDR2 ANQGSEA. CDR3 sequence: CSALAGGRTGELFF. The CDR3, as DNA: TGCAGCGCCCTAGCGGGGGGGCGAACCGGGGAGCTGTTTTTT.

Regarding this clone: Being one base from a much bigger clone, this may be a read error. The chain has TRBV13 and TRBJ2-1; D uncertain. CDR1 and CDR2 from the germline V gene are PRHDT and FYEKMQ (reference sequence). The CDR3 covers 11 residues. Between the trimmed V and J ends, which lost 5 bases and 7 bases, there was a span of 6 bases. The CDR3 here is CASSPGNEQFF. The CDR3, as DNA: TGTGCCAGCAGCCCCGGGAATGAGCAGTTCTTC.

This clone was seen only once. V and J are TRBV5-6 and TRBJ2-5, with TRBD2 matching over 7 bases. J was trimmed by 2 bases and V by 4 bases; bases with no gene match: 8. The length of the CDR3 is 15 residues. In germline, CDR1 is SGHDT, CDR2 YYEEEE. CDR3 region: CASSPTSALQETQYF. In DNA, the CDR3 is TGTGCCAGCAGCCCTACTAGCGCGTTACAAGAGACCCAGTACTTC.

This clone was recorded a few times. This chain's CDR3 is CASRGDRISYNEQFF. CDR3 nucleotide sequence: TGTGCCAGCAGGGGGGACAGAATCTCCTACAATGAGCAGTTCTTC. J is TRBJ2-1 and V is TRBV2; 7 positions agree with TRBD1. Germline V gene lookup returns CDR1 SNHLY and CDR2 FYNNEI. V lost 6 bases and J lost 0; bases outside the gene matches: 5. The CDR3 sequence is 15 residues long.

The rearrangement links TRBV27 to TRBJ1-3, with no clear D. The CDR3 length is 14 residues. CDR1 and CDR2 (germline): MNHEY, SMNVEV (reference sequence). The V and J ends lost 0 bases and 0 bases respectively, with 3 bases between them. CDR3 protein: CASSLSFSGNTIYF. CDR3 sequence (DNA): TGTGCCAGCAGTTTATCCTTCTCTGGAAACACCATATATTTT.

The chain combines TRBV5-1 with TRBJ2-3; the D gene is possibly TRBD1 (6 bases). This CDR3 has 14 amino acids. The germline gives CDR1 SGHRS, CDR2 YFSETQ. Trimming removed 4 bases from V and 4 bases from J, with 13 bases in between. For the CDR3, the DNA is TGCGCCAGCAGCGGGGGCAGCCAGCCAGATACGCAGTATTTT. It specifies CASSGGSQPDTQYF.

In the case of this clone: Germline and junction disagree at one end, which may indicate a read error. This rearrangement joins TRBV18 to TRBJ2-7; D perhaps matches TRBD1 (5 bases). Germline CDR1 and CDR2: KGHSH and LQKENI. The CDR3 is 15 residues long. The CDR3 sequence: CASSSPVRQLYEQYF. The DNA for the CDR3 is TGTGCCAGCTCATCACCAGTACGACAGCTGTACGAGCAGTACTTC.

The CDR3 nucleotides are TGTGCCAGCACCAGACCGGGACAGGGGAAGAATGAGCAGTTCTTC. The encoded protein is CASTRPGQGKNEQFF. The rearrangement uses TRBV27 and TRBJ2-1; 10 bases match TRBD1. This CDR3 comprises 15 residues. The germline V gene encodes CDR1 MNHEY and CDR2 SMNVEV (reference sequence). The J segment lost 7 bases and the V segment lost 7 bases, leaving 10 bases of the junction unmatched.

The chain combines TRBV29-1 with TRBJ1-6; 7 bases align to TRBD1. The CDR3 runs to 13 residues. V trimming: 4 bases; J trimming: 7 bases; junction bases outside the gene matches: 4. Per the germline V gene, CDR1 is SQVTM and CDR2 is ANQGSEA. The CDR3 coding sequence is TGCAGCGTTGGACAGGGCCCCAATTCACCCCTCCACTTT. This codes for CSVGQGPNSPLHF.

The rearrangement uses TRBV13 and TRBJ1-3; TRBD1 aligns across 7 bases. V was clipped by 0 bases and J by 6 bases; unmatched bases: 5. The CDR3 spans 15 residues. Germline loops: CDR1 PRHDT, CDR2 FYEKMQ (reference sequence). CDR3 protein: CASSLGRQGQNTIYF. CDR3 in DNA: TGTGCCAGCAGCTTAGGAAGACAGGGTCAAAACACCATATATTTT.

V and J are TRBV2 and TRBJ2-3; TRBD1 matches 8 bases. Germline CDR1 reads SNHLY; CDR2 reads FYNNEI. The CDR3 loop spans 15 amino acids. After removal of 8 bases from V and 0 bases from J, the junction contained 7 bases not matched to a gene. CDR3 amino acids: CASAGGTGSTDTQYF. The CDR3 nucleotides are TGTGCCAGCGCAGGCGGGACAGGCAGCACAGATACGCAGTATTTT.

The genes are TRBV6-5 and TRBJ2-5; D is unclear. CDR1 and CDR2 (germline): MNHEY, SVGAGI. This CDR3 comprises 12 residues. V was cut by 6 bases and J by 3 bases, with 8 bases left in between. The CDR3 bases are TGTGCCAGCAGCCCGGGTGAAGAGACCCAGTACTTC. Encoded protein: CASSPGEETQYF.

This clone has more than one count but fewer than ten. The chain uses TRBV28 and TRBJ2-2; 10 bases align to TRBD1. Germline V gene sequence: CDR1 MDHEN, CDR2 SYDVKM. CDR3 size: 16 residues. The V segment lost 5 bases and the J segment 2 bases; nucleotides outside the gene matches: 5. This CDR3 reads CASSIDRGLNTGELFF. CDR3 coding DNA: TGTGCCAGCAGTATCGACAGGGGGCTTAACACCGGGGAGCTGTTTTTT.

The chain links TRBV18 to TRBJ1-5; unclear D gene. The V end was cut by 4 bases, the J end by 5 bases, with 9 bases between. CDR3 length: 13 amino acids. Germline CDR1 reads KGHSH; CDR2 reads LQKENI. CDR3 bases: TGTGCCAGCTCACTCGGGGAGGATCAGCCCCAGCATTTT. It encodes CASSLGEDQPQHF.

The V gene is TRBV12-3 or TRBV12-4, the J gene TRBJ1-3, with D perhaps TRBD1 (5 bases). V lost 8 bases, J lost 3 bases, and 11 bases lay in between. The CDR3 covers 13 residues. The CDR3 protein is CASRGGDGNTIYF. Here the CDR3 DNA reads TGTGCCAGCCGGGGGGGAGATGGAAACACCATATATTTT.

A single count supports this clone. The chain has TRBV30 and TRBJ2-4; tentative D call: TRBD1 (7 bases). The CDR3 is made up of 14 amino acids. CDR1 GTSNPN and CDR2 SVGIG come from the germline V gene (reference sequence). The V end lost 4 bases, the J end lost 2 bases, and 12 bases lay between the germline ends. CDR3 in amino acids: CAWNPGGTKNIQYF. Written as DNA, the CDR3 is TGTGCCTGGAATCCAGGGGGGACCAAAAACATTCAGTACTTC. Complete variable domain (other parts from reference TRBV30 and TRBJ2-4): SQTIHQWPATLVQPVGSPLSLECTVEGTSNPNLYWYRQAAGRGLQLLFYSVGIGQISSEVPQNLSASRPQDRQFILSSKKLLLSDSGFYLCAWNPGGTKNIQYFGAGTRLSVL.

The V gene is TRBV5-1, the J gene TRBJ2-7; 9 positions match TRBD1. This CDR3 is built from 15 residues. Trimming took 4 bases from V and 2 from J; bases not matched to a gene: 7. Germline assignment: CDR1 SGHRS and CDR2 YFSETQ. This CDR3 is CASSPMTGGTYEQYF. CDR3 bases: TGCGCCAGCAGCCCGATGACAGGGGGTACCTACGAGCAGTACTTC.

The chain uses TRBV5-1 and TRBJ1-1; maybe TRBD1 (5 bases). V was cut by 3 bases and J by 5 bases, with 11 bases left in between. Germline V CDR1 and CDR2: SGHRS, YFSETQ. The CDR3 is 13 amino acids. CDR3 sequence reads: CASSSQEGTEAFF. As DNA, the CDR3 is TGCGCCAGCAGCTCACAGGAGGGGACTGAAGCTTTCTTT.

J is TRBJ1-4 and V is TRBV28; possibly TRBD1 for D (5 bases). Germline assignment: CDR1 MDHEN and CDR2 SYDVKM. This CDR3 has 14 residues. The V end lost 6 bases, the J end lost 3 bases, and 11 bases lay between the germline ends. CDR3 region: CASSQGGPNEKLFF. DNA of the CDR3: TGTGCCAGCAGCCAGGGTGGCCCTAATGAAAAACTGTTTTTT.

The V call is TRBV7-9, the J call TRBJ1-6, with unresolved D. Looked up from germline, CDR1 is SEHNR and CDR2 is FQNEAQ (reference sequence). The V end lost 1 base, the J end lost 7 bases, and 5 bases lay between the germline ends. The CDR3 extends over 13 amino acids. CDR3 in amino acids: CASSLVENSPLHF. The CDR3 nucleotides are TGTGCCAGCAGCTTAGTGGAGAATTCACCCCTCCACTTT. Drawing the rest from reference TRBV7-9 and TRBJ1-6, the complete variable domain is DTGVSQNPRHKITKRGQNVTFRCDPISEHNRLYWYRQTLGQGPEFLTYFQNEAQLEKSRLLSDRFSAERPKGSFSTLEIQRTEQGDSAMYLCASSLVENSPLHFGNGTRLTVT.

V gene TRBV28 combines with J gene TRBJ2-7; 7 positions match TRBD1. The CDR3 is 14 residues long. The V gene's germline CDR1 is MDHEN and CDR2 SYDVKM. J lost 3 bases, V lost 5 bases, and 7 bases had no gene match. The CDR3 sequence is CASSLDREGYEQYV. DNA of the CDR3: TGTGCCAGCAGTCTCGACAGGGAAGGCTACGAGCAGTACGTC.

This clone was recorded only once. The rearrangement links TRBV5-1 to TRBJ1-1; 10 bases fit TRBD1. Per germline, CDR1 SGHRS and CDR2 YFSETQ. The CDR3 contains 16 residues. The V gene end was trimmed by 4 bases and the J gene end by 7 bases; junction bases not matched to a gene: 13. DNA of the CDR3: TGCGCCAGCAGCAAAGCCGGGACAGGGGATGGTGGTGAAGCTTTCTTT. Its protein is CASSKAGTGDGGEAFF.

This chain joins TRBV28 and TRBJ2-5, with 8 bases fitting TRBD2. The CDR3 is 18 amino acids. J lost 5 bases, V lost 6 bases, and 20 bases had no gene match. Germline V gene sequence: CDR1 MDHEN, CDR2 SYDVKM. CDR3 amino acids: CASSASKGLGSVWETQYF. The CDR3 DNA follows: TGTGCCAGCAGCGCAAGTAAGGGACTAGGATCGGTGTGGGAGACCCAGTACTTC. Drawing the rest from reference TRBV28 and TRBJ2-5, the complete variable domain is DVKVTQSSRYLVKRTGEKVFLECVQDMDHENMFWYRQDPGLGLRLIYFSYDVKMKEKGDIPEGYSVSREKKERFSLILESASTNQTSMYLCASSASKGLGSVWETQYFGPGTRLLVL.

The chain recombines TRBV30 with TRBJ2-7; 9 positions agree with TRBD2. Per germline, CDR1 GTSNPN and CDR2 SVGIG (reference sequence). The trim removed 0 bases at V and 3 bases at J, leaving 3 bases unmatched. This CDR3 comprises 14 residues. The CDR3 DNA reads as TGTGCCTGGAGTGTAGGGCGGGGGGGCTACGAGCAGTACTTC. Translating it yields CAWSVGRGGYEQYF. Supplemented by reference TRBV30 and TRBJ2-7, the full variable domain reads SQTIHQWPATLVQPVGSPLSLECTVEGTSNPNLYWYRQAAGRGLQLLFYSVGIGQISSEVPQNLSASRPQDRQFILSSKKLLLSDSGFYLCAWSVGRGGYEQYFGPGTRLTVT.

This sequence joins TRBV19 and TRBJ2-7; 10 positions agree with TRBD2. Germline lookup yields CDR1 LNHDA and CDR2 SQIVND (reference sequence). V lost 4 bases to trimming and J lost 2 bases; unmatched junction nucleotides: 5. This CDR3 is built from 15 residues. The DNA of the CDR3 is TGTGCCAGTAGTACCATAGCGGGGGGAACCTACGAGCAGTACGTC. Translated, it gives CASSTIAGGTYEQYV.

This chain uses TRBV28 with TRBJ1-6, with 9 bases lining up with TRBD1. J lost 9 bases, V lost 5 bases, and 8 bases had no gene match. CDR1 is MDHEN, CDR2 SYDVKM, per germline. The CDR3 has 15 residues. The CDR3, as DNA: TGTGCCAGCAGTGCCCCCGGGACAGGGATTTCACCCCTCCACTTT. It translates to CASSAPGTGISPLHF. The full variable domain, rest sourced from reference TRBV28 and TRBJ1-6, is DVKVTQSSRYLVKRTGEKVFLECVQDMDHENMFWYRQDPGLGLRLIYFSYDVKMKEKGDIPEGYSVSREKKERFSLILESASTNQTSMYLCASSAPGTGISPLHFGNGTRLTVT.